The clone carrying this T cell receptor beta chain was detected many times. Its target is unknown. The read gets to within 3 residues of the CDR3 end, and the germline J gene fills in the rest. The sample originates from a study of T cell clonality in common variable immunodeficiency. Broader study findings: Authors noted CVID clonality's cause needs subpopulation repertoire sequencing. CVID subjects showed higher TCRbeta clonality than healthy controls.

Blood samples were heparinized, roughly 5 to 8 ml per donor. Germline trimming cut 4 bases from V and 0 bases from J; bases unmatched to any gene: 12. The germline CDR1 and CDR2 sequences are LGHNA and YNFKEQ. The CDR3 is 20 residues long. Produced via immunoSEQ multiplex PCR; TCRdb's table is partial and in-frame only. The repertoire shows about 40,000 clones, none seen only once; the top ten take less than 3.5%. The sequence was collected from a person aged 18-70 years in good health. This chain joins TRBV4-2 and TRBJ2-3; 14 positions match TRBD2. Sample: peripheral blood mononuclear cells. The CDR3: CASSPISTSGRDPSTDTQYF. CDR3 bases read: TGTGCCAGCAGCCCCATCTCGACTAGCGGGAGGGATCCGAGCACAGATACG.